The text below deals with one T cell receptor beta chain. Its antigen remains unidentified. The protocol was immunoSEQ multiplex PCR, while the TCRdb copy is restricted to in-frame clones and leaves out a portion. The sample holds tens of thousands of clones, around 94% seen once. This CDR3 has 13 amino acids. CDR1 is MNHEY, CDR2 SVGAGI, per germline. The ends were cut back, 6 bases at V and 2 bases at J, with 11 bases in the middle. The source of the sample is a study of OX40 agonist ivuxolimab in advanced cancers. Regarding the study as a whole: Dose levels from 0.1 to 3.0 mg/kg saw CD4+ and CD8+ blood T cells expand clonally by week 6.

This TCR was recovered from an adult with an advanced solid tumor such as melanoma, head and neck, liver or kidney cancer. The chain recombines TRBV6-5 with TRBJ2-7, with no clear D. The sample was CD4+ or CD8+ T cells sorted from blood, taken in a trial of the OX40 agonist ivuxolimab. The CDR3 nucleotides read TGTGCCAGCAGACCCATTGAGACCTACGAGCAGTACTTC. This gives the protein CASRPIETYEQYF.